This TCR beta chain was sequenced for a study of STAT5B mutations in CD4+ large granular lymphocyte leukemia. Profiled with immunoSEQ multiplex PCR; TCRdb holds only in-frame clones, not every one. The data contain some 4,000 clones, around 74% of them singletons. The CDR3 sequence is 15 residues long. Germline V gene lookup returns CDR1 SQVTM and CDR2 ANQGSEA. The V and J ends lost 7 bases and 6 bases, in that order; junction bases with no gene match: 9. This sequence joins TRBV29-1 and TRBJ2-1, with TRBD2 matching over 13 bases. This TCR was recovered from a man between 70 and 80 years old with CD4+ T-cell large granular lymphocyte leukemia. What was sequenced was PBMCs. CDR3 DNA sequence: TGCAGCGCCGTAGAGACTAGCGGGGGGCTCAATGAGCAGTTCTTC. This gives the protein CSAVETSGGLNEQFF.